This TCR beta chain originates from a study of OX40 agonist ivuxolimab in advanced cancers. Turning to the overall study: Ivuxolimab was a fully human IgG2 agonistic monoclonal antibody targeting the costimulatory receptor OX40 (CD134). Peripheral TCRbeta sequencing was intended to test whether TCR sequence diversity was altered and clonal T-cell expansion was caused by ivuxolimab. Prior anti-PD-1, anti-PD-L1 or anti-CTLA-4 therapy was permitted, and approximately 40% of dose-escalation patients had received checkpoint inhibitors. Intravenous ivuxolimab was administered to patients every 2 weeks at six dose levels: 0.01, 0.1, 0.3, 1.5, 3 and 10 mg/kg. The paper describes the monotherapy dose-escalation part (N of about 52 patients) of the phase I trial of ivuxolimab. In the dose-escalation cohort, 75% to 90% of patients were male, and the mean age was 60 years with a range of roughly 23 to 90. Among the roughly 54 dose-escalation patients, some 20 had hepatocellular carcinoma, roughly 15 melanoma, 9 renal cell carcinoma and 9 head and neck cancer. Three dose-escalation patients achieved partial responses, one with hepatocellular carcinoma and two with cutaneous melanoma. Study-level results and caveats: At doses of 0.1 to 3.0 mg/kg, clonal expansion of both CD4+ and CD8+ T cells in blood was seen between baseline and week 6. In partial responders in the 0.1-3.0 mg/kg groups, normalized peripheral clonal expansion was found to be among the lowest, especially among CD8+ T cells. Antigen specificity was not determined for the clonally expanded peripheral T cells. After ivuxolimab, CD8+ T cells had more expanded clones than CD4+ T cells on average. Low levels of normalized T-cell clonal expansion were also seen in some patients who did not respond.

Counted from cysteine to phenylalanine, this CDR3 has 15 amino acids. The read is trimmed to its CDR3 DNA, 45 bases read in frame from base 1. Germline trimming: 5 bases from V, 1 base from J; junction bases outside gene matches: 3. Based on the germline V gene, the CDR1 and CDR2 sequences are LGHNT and FRNRAP. Note on this clone: Its antigen is not yet known. No base quality values were provided; no much bigger clone lies one nucleotide off.

To sequence the TCRbeta CDR3 region, genomic DNA was isolated from the sorted cells. TCRbeta CDR3 regions were sequenced using the immunoSEQ Assay. The immuneACCESS repertoire file appears here via TCRdb, limited to in-frame rearrangements. These files lack a portion of the clones; in checked studies, under half of the deficit traces to unresolved V genes, and the cause of the others is not known. In this sample the table shows about 110,000 clones, approximately 90% of which occur a single time. Approximately 1.3% of the sample is held by the ten biggest clonotypes. The trial excluded patients who had a history of autoimmune disease or who were on systemic immunosuppression. Peripheral blood for TCR sequencing was drawn from every dose cohort at baseline, at cycle 4 day 1 and at cycle 7 day 1. The samples were taken from a phase I, first-in-human, multicenter, open-label dose-escalation trial of ivuxolimab. Adults with locally advanced or metastatic head and neck squamous cell, hepatocellular, melanoma or renal cell carcinoma were enrolled in the trial. CD4+ and CD8+ T cells were sorted separately from peripheral blood before TCR sequencing.

The origin of this receptor is an adult with an advanced solid tumor such as melanoma, head and neck, liver or kidney cancer. The material was CD4+ or CD8+ T cells sorted from blood, obtained in a trial of the OX40 agonist ivuxolimab. The sequence links TRBV12-5 to TRBJ2-3, with TRBD1 matching 10 junction bases. The CDR3 protein sequence reads: CASGLDRGRTDTQYF. The base sequence is TGTGCTAGTGGTCTAGACAGGGGGCGCACAGATACGCAGTATTTT. With all but the CDR3 taken from the reference TRBV12-5 and TRBJ2-3 genes, the full variable domain is: DARVTQTPRHKVTEMGQEVTMRCQPILGHNTVFWYRQTMMQGLELLAYFRNRAPLDDSGMPKDRFSAEMPDATLATLKIQPSEPRDSAVYFCASGLDRGRTDTQYFGPGTRLTVL.